These 14 T cell receptor beta chains were sequenced from one sample in a study of cytomegalovirus exposure and HLA in healthy donors. TCRdb keeps only in-frame clones here, not all; method: immunoSEQ multiplex PCR. The profile shows some 120,000 clones, approximately 94% of them singletons. Sequencing was done on a sample of PBMCs. All receptors derive from a woman aged 18-35 years in good health and CMV-seronegative.

This clone has more than one count but fewer than ten. The genes are TRBV2 and TRBJ1-5; tentative D call: TRBD1 (5 bases). From germline, CDR1 is SNHLY and CDR2 FYNNEI. V was clipped by 4 bases and J by 5 bases, with 15 bases between them. This CDR3 is 15 amino acids long. The CDR3 sequence: CASSVRRGGDQPQHF. CDR3 DNA: TGTGCCAGCAGTGTCAGGAGGGGTGGTGATCAGCCCCAGCATTTT. Together with reference TRBV2 and TRBJ1-5, the CDR3 gives the full variable domain: EPEVTQTPSHQVTQMGQEVILRCVPISNHLYFYWYRQILGQKVEFLVSFYNNEISEKSEIFDDQFSVERPDGSNFTLKIRSTKLEDSAMYFCASSVRRGGDQPQHFGDGTRLSIL.

J is TRBJ1-1 and V is TRBV2, with D tentatively TRBD1 (5 bases). V lost 2 bases and J lost 6, with 13 bases in between. The CDR3 loop spans 14 amino acids. Germline-derived CDR1 and CDR2 are SNHLY and FYNNEI. CDR3 in DNA: TGTGCCAGCAGTGAAAATAGGGGCTTACCTGAAGCTTTCTTT. This sequence encodes CASSENRGLPEAFF.

This chain uses TRBV30 with TRBJ1-5; perhaps TRBD1 as D (6 bases). Trimming removed 3 bases at V and 0 bases at J, with 9 bases between. CDR3 length equals 14 residues. In germline, CDR1 is GTSNPN, CDR2 SVGIG (reference sequence). CDR3 amino acids: CAWSQGYSNQPQHF. The CDR3 DNA reads as TGTGCCTGGAGCCAGGGGTATAGCAATCAGCCCCAGCATTTT.

The chain recombines TRBV7-9 with TRBJ2-5; the D is unclear. The germline V and J ends were trimmed by 1 base and 5 bases, with 8 bases remaining between them. Germline V gene data show CDR1 as SEHNR and CDR2 as FQNEAQ (reference sequence). This CDR3 is built from 13 residues. CDR3 coding DNA: TGTGCCAGCAGCTTAGGTCAGAAGGAGACCCAGTACTTC. Residues: CASSLGQKETQYF.

The rearrangement joins TRBV9 to TRBJ1-1, with 9 nucleotides matching TRBD1. Germline CDR1 SGDLS, CDR2 YYNGEE. The CDR3 consists of 14 residues. With 0 bases clipped from V and 5 bases from J, the junction kept 2 bases outside the gene matches. Written as DNA, the CDR3 is TGTGCCAGCAGCGTAGTTGGGACAGGGACTGAAGCTTTCTTT. Translated, it gives CASSVVGTGTEAFF.

The chain links TRBV5-1 to TRBJ1-3; 7 nucleotides match TRBD1. Unmatched junction bases numbered 7, after V lost 2 bases and J lost 8 bases. This CDR3 is 14 amino acids long. Germline CDR1 reads SGHRS; CDR2 reads YFSETQ. In DNA form, the CDR3 reads TGCGCCAGCAGCTTTGGACAGGTCGGGGACACCATATATTTT. Translated: CASSFGQVGDTIYF.

The V gene is TRBV27, the J gene TRBJ1-2; D uncertain. Germline V gene data show CDR1 as MNHEY and CDR2 as SMNVEV (reference sequence). This CDR3 has 14 amino acids. The V gene lost 5 bases and the J gene lost 8 bases, with 18 bases spanning the gap. The CDR3 nucleotides are TGTGCCAGCAGTCTCCGGACTGGGTTTGAGGGCTACACCTTC. This codes for CASSLRTGFEGYTF.

The chain links TRBV2 to TRBJ1-5; maybe TRBD1 (5 bases). In germline, CDR1 is SNHLY, CDR2 FYNNEI. The CDR3 spans 13 residues. V lost 6 bases, J lost 9 bases, and 15 bases lay in between. The CDR3 region has the DNA TGTGCCAGCAGCGAGACAGTGTCTCGGCCCCAGCATTTT. It translates to CASSETVSRPQHF.

The gene calls are TRBV2 and TRBJ1-1; TRBD1 agrees at 8 bases. CDR3 length: 15 residues. CDR1 and CDR2 from the germline V gene are SNHLY and FYNNEI. The V gene end was trimmed by 7 bases and the J gene end by 0 bases; junction bases not matched to a gene: 7. CDR3 residues: CASIGTGFMNTEAFF. The CDR3 DNA reads TGTGCCAGCATTGGGACAGGTTTCATGAACACTGAAGCTTTCTTT.

This rearrangement joins TRBV18 to TRBJ1-5, with TRBD1 matching 8 bases. Germline V lookup: CDR1 KGHSH, CDR2 LQKENI. Germline trimming cut 3 bases from V and 3 bases from J; bases unmatched to any gene: 1. The CDR3 length is 14 residues. CDR3 bases: TGTGCCAGCTCACCGGACAGGGACAATCAGCCCCAGCATTTT. Translated: CASSPDRDNQPQHF.

The V gene is TRBV30, the J gene TRBJ1-1, with TRBD1 matching over 7 bases. Germline CDR1 is GTSNPN and CDR2 is SVGIG (reference sequence). V dropped 4 bases and J dropped 7; count of bases not matched to a gene: 12. This CDR3 has 14 amino acids. The CDR3 sequence is CAWKSGQRSLEAFF. Written as DNA, the CDR3 is TGTGCCTGGAAGTCGGGACAGCGTTCTCTTGAAGCTTTCTTT. The entire variable domain, with the rest obtained from reference TRBV30 and TRBJ1-1, is as follows: SQTIHQWPATLVQPVGSPLSLECTVEGTSNPNLYWYRQAAGRGLQLLFYSVGIGQISSEVPQNLSASRPQDRQFILSSKKLLLSDSGFYLCAWKSGQRSLEAFFGQGTRLTVV.

This sequence joins TRBV6-5 and TRBJ2-3; TRBD1 matches 7 bases. V shed 4 bases and J 4 bases; nucleotides not matched to a gene: 2. This CDR3 is built from 13 residues. Germline values: CDR1 MNHEY, CDR2 SVGAGI. CDR3 region: CASSFTGADTQYF. CDR3 DNA: TGTGCCAGCAGTTTTACAGGGGCAGATACGCAGTATTTT.

The chain couples TRBV6-5 to TRBJ1-1; no reliable D call. Germline V gene lookup returns CDR1 MNHEY and CDR2 SVGAGI. With 6 bases removed from V and 1 base from J, the gap between germline ends came to 9 bases. This CDR3 comprises 13 residues. In DNA form, the CDR3 reads TGTGCCAGCAGGGAACGGGGGAACACTGAAGCTTTCTTT. It is translated as CASRERGNTEAFF.

The chain links TRBV18 to TRBJ1-5, with TRBD1 matching 8 bases. The CDR3 contains 16 residues. The ends lost 3 bases at V and 4 bases at J; junction bases unmatched: 8. The V gene's germline CDR1 is KGHSH and CDR2 LQKENI. The CDR3 here is CASSPTGTGGNQPQHF. The DNA of the CDR3 is TGTGCCAGCTCACCCACGGGGACAGGTGGAAATCAGCCCCAGCATTTT.